This T cell receptor (beta chain) was found in a study of graft-versus-host responses after intestinal transplantation. Study-wide points: Declining HvG levels early post-transplant were linked to peak circulating GvH clone levels.

Generated by immunoSEQ multiplex PCR, the TCRdb table keeps only in-frame clones and is missing some. The sample consists of 40,000 to 55,000 clones, more than 70% of them appearing once. Points on this clone: Its target is not known. Other DNA sequences in this specimen translate into the identical CDR3.

Trimming cost V 1 base and J 6 bases, with 19 bases left between them. This CDR3 has 16 amino acids. Per germline, CDR1 SGHTA and CDR2 FQGNSA. The chain links TRBV7-2 to TRBJ2-7; D possibly corresponds to TRBD2 (6 bases). The TCR sequence derives from a human donor who was the organ donor for an intestinal transplant. The sample consisted of unstimulated CD4+ T cells sorted from spleen or lymph node cells, taken before transplant. The CDR3 sequence is CASSLGLSRSGSEQYF. CDR3 coding DNA: TGTGCCAGCAGCTTAGGTCTTAGTCGTAGCGGCAGCGAGCAGTACTTC.